These 32 T cell receptor beta chains share one sample of origin, sequenced in a study of a mutant IDH1 vaccine in newly diagnosed glioma. This sample's time point: week 5, during vaccination. With topical imiquimod, each dose of the vaccine consisted of 300 ug of mutant IDH1 20-mer peptide. These TCRs are of unknown antigen specificity. Repertoires were generated with immunoSEQ multiplex PCR, while TCRdb's copy carries only in-frame clones and drops some. The sample has 30,000 to 40,000 clones, around 81% seen once. The specimen was PBMCs, collected from a glioma patient whose treatment included an IDH1 peptide vaccine. The receptors shown here come from a man in his fifties or sixties with glioma.

V usage is TRBV6-1 and J usage is TRBJ1-6; possibly TRBD1 for D (5 bases). The germline gives CDR1 MNHNS, CDR2 SASEGT. The CDR3 extends over 13 amino acids. The V and J ends lost 10 bases and 11 bases respectively, with 18 bases between them. CDR3 nucleotides: TGTGCCACCGCCGGGGGGGGTGAGCCACCCCTCCACTTT. Protein product: CATAGGGEPPLHF.

This rearrangement joins TRBV2 to TRBJ1-5, with 11 bases aligning to TRBD1. The V and J ends lost 6 bases and 5 bases, in that order; junction bases with no gene match: 6. Germline values: CDR1 SNHLY, CDR2 FYNNEI. The CDR3 has 15 amino acids. The chain's CDR3 is CASSDGQGADQPQHF. The CDR3 DNA sequence: TGTGCCAGCAGCGACGGACAGGGGGCGGATCAGCCCCAGCATTTT.

There are a few counts of this clone. The rearrangement links TRBV7-9 to TRBJ1-2; 8 nucleotides line up with TRBD1. This CDR3 is built from 15 residues. Germline V gene data show CDR1 as SEHNR and CDR2 as FQNEAQ (reference sequence). The junction had 7 bases not matched to a gene; V was cut back by 3 bases and J by 4 bases. This CDR3 is CASSFGQGDFYGYTF. The CDR3 DNA reads as TGTGCCAGCAGCTTCGGACAGGGAGATTTCTATGGCTACACCTTC.

The J gene is TRBJ2-7, the V gene TRBV20-1; 9 nucleotides line up with TRBD1. Looked up from germline, CDR1 is DFQATT and CDR2 is SNEGSKA (reference sequence). The CDR3 loop spans 11 amino acids. With V trimmed by 6 bases and J by 6 bases, 3 bases remained unmatched. The CDR3 loop is CSAGQGSEQYF. In DNA form, the CDR3 reads TGCAGTGCGGGACAGGGAAGCGAGCAGTACTTC.

The chain employs TRBV27 and TRBJ2-1, with 7 bases lining up with TRBD2. From germline, CDR1 is MNHEY and CDR2 SMNVEV (reference sequence). The CDR3 loop spans 15 amino acids. J was trimmed by 3 bases and V by 4 bases; bases with no gene match: 6. The CDR3 DNA reads as TGTGCCAGCAGTTCTCTTGGCGGGAGCTACAATGAGCAGTTCTTC. Protein sequence: CASSSLGGSYNEQFF.

The rearrangement uses TRBV5-4 and TRBJ1-2; D is ambiguous. Germline V gene lookup returns CDR1 SGHNT and CDR2 YYREEE (reference sequence). The CDR3 totals 14 residues. V was clipped by 2 bases and J by 6 bases, with 14 bases between them. CDR3 protein: CASSFIGPGNGYTF. CDR3 bases: TGTGCCAGCAGCTTTATCGGGCCTGGGAATGGCTACACCTTC.

This clone was detected a few times. This sequence joins TRBV5-1 and TRBJ1-5, with a tentative D call TRBD1 (6 bases). Germline CDR1 and CDR2: SGHRS and YFSETQ. V lost 0 bases, J lost 3 bases, and 10 bases lay in between. This CDR3 region has 15 residues. The DNA for the CDR3 is TGCGCCAGCAGCTTGGGGCAGGGGCTCAATCAGCCCCAGCATTTT. Translation gives CASSLGQGLNQPQHF.

The rearrangement links TRBV4-3 to TRBJ2-1; 7 bases line up with TRBD1. J lost 4 bases, V lost 1 base, and 7 bases had no gene match. The CDR3 has 16 amino acids. The germline V gene has CDR1 LGHNA and CDR2 YSLEER. The CDR3 sequence is CASSQGYRGVYNEQFF. In nucleotides, the CDR3 is TGCGCCAGCAGCCAAGGGTACAGGGGTGTATACAATGAGCAGTTCTTC.

The chain uses TRBV7-9 and TRBJ1-1; D unclear. Trimming removed 3 bases at V and 3 bases at J, with 14 bases between. Per the germline V gene, CDR1 is SEHNR and CDR2 is FQNEAQ (reference sequence). The CDR3 is 15 amino acids. CDR3 DNA sequence: TGTGCCAGCAGCTTTGTCGAGGCTTGGGACACTGAAGCTTTCTTT. Encoded protein: CASSFVEAWDTEAFF.

This clone appeared a few times. The chain joins TRBV25-1 to TRBJ1-2, with D maybe TRBD1 (6 bases). V lost 5 bases and J 4 bases, leaving 14 bases between the germline ends. CDR1 is MGHDK, CDR2 SYGVNS, per germline. The CDR3 is 14 amino acids. CDR3 DNA sequence: TGTGCCAGCAGTCCTCCTTGGACAGCCTATGGCTACACCTTC. It codes for CASSPPWTAYGYTF.

This chain joins TRBV2 and TRBJ2-3; TRBD1 is a possible D gene (5 bases). Trimming pared 3 bases from V and 11 bases from J, leaving 18 bases between. Germline V gene lookup returns CDR1 SNHLY and CDR2 FYNNEI. The CDR3 runs 14 residues. This CDR3 reads CASSDRVTSRKQYF. CDR3 nucleotide sequence: TGTGCCAGCAGTGACAGGGTCACCTCTAGAAAGCAGTATTTT.

V usage is TRBV7-9 and J usage is TRBJ2-7; weak D call: TRBD2 (5 bases). The ends were cut back, 1 base at V and 5 bases at J, with 12 bases in the middle. Germline V gene sequence: CDR1 SEHNR, CDR2 FQNEAQ (reference sequence). This CDR3 has 14 amino acids. The CDR3 reads CASSLDRTWDEQYF. The DNA for the CDR3 is TGTGCCAGCAGCTTAGATCGGACTTGGGACGAGCAGTACTTC. The full variable domain, completed using reference TRBV7-9 and TRBJ2-7, is DTGVSQNPRHKITKRGQNVTFRCDPISEHNRLYWYRQTLGQGPEFLTYFQNEAQLEKSRLLSDRFSAERPKGSFSTLEIQRTEQGDSAMYLCASSLDRTWDEQYFGPGTRLTVT.

The V and J genes are TRBV14 and TRBJ2-1; D is ambiguous. The germline V gene has CDR1 SGHDN and CDR2 FVKESK. Trimming took off 5 bases at V and 4 bases at J, with 15 bases between the two ends. CDR3 size: 15 residues. CDR3 in amino acids: CASSLDSTVYNEQFF. The CDR3 DNA follows: TGTGCCAGCAGCTTAGACTCGACCGTATACAATGAGCAGTTCTTC.

The genes are TRBV11-1 and TRBJ2-7; D is possibly TRBD1 (5 bases). Germline V gives CDR1 SGHAT, CDR2 FQDESV (reference sequence). Trimming pared 2 bases from V and 3 bases from J, leaving 8 bases between. The CDR3 is 13 residues long. The CDR3 protein is CASSLTRDYEQYF. The CDR3 nucleotides are TGTGCCAGCAGCTTAACCAGGGACTACGAGCAGTACTTC.

The chain carries TRBV29-1 and TRBJ1-3; perhaps TRBD1 as D (5 bases). CDR1 and CDR2 (germline): SQVTM, ANQGSEA. Trimming cost V 5 bases and J 4 bases, with 12 bases left between them. The CDR3 contains 13 residues. CDR3 loop: CSVRSQGGNTIYF. CDR3 in DNA: TGCAGCGTTCGGAGCCAGGGAGGAAACACCATATATTTT. Full variable domain (missing parts from reference TRBV29-1 and TRBJ1-3): SAVISQKPSRDICQRGTSLTIQCQVDSQVTMMFWYRQQPGQSLTLIATANQGSEATYESGFVIDKFPISRPNLTFSTLTVSNMSPEDSSIYLCSVRSQGGNTIYFGEGSWLTVV.

The genes are TRBV19 and TRBJ1-1; unclear D gene. The V and J ends lost 4 bases and 4 bases respectively, with 13 bases between them. Per germline, CDR1 LNHDA and CDR2 SQIVND (reference sequence). The CDR3 contains 14 residues. The CDR3, as DNA: TGTGCCAGTAGTAGTAAGTTTCTGGGCACTGAAGCTTTCTTT. It yields the protein CASSSKFLGTEAFF.

V is TRBV27 and J is TRBJ2-2; D assignment may be TRBD1 or TRBD2 (5 bases each). Germline V lookup: CDR1 MNHEY, CDR2 SMNVEV (reference sequence). V shed 6 bases and J shed 1 base, with 12 bases lying between them. The CDR3 covers 15 residues. In nucleotides, the CDR3 is TGTGCCAGCAGGAGGGACGGGAAGAACACCGGGGAGCTGTTTTTT. It translates to CASRRDGKNTGELFF.

The chain employs TRBV27 and TRBJ2-7; D assignment may be TRBD1 or TRBD2 (5 bases each). The CDR3 length is 16 residues. V was pared by 4 bases and J by 4 bases, with 20 bases between. Germline V CDR1 and CDR2: MNHEY, SMNVEV (reference sequence). The chain's CDR3 is CASSSLGTEEHYEQYF. The CDR3 DNA follows: TGTGCCAGCAGTTCCCTGGGGACCGAGGAACATTACGAGCAGTACTTC.

The chain joins TRBV19 to TRBJ1-5; D gene unclear. Germline-derived CDR1 and CDR2 are LNHDA and SQIVND (reference sequence). The CDR3 runs 12 residues. Trimming pared 9 bases from V and 5 bases from J, leaving 11 bases between. The CDR3 region is CASSRVDQPQHF. CDR3 DNA: TGTGCCAGCTCGAGGGTCGATCAGCCCCAGCATTTT.

The V call is TRBV28, the J call TRBJ1-2; the D is unclear. This CDR3 comprises 13 residues. Per the germline V gene, CDR1 is MDHEN and CDR2 is SYDVKM. Trimming stripped 4 bases from V and 8 bases from J, with 14 bases between. In DNA form, the CDR3 reads TGTGCCAGCAGTTCTAACCCCCAGAGAGGCTACACCTTC. This sequence encodes CASSSNPQRGYTF.

This chain links TRBV2 with TRBJ1-2; TRBD1 matches 9 bases. The V gene's germline CDR1 is SNHLY and CDR2 FYNNEI. This CDR3 contains 15 residues. J gave up 8 bases and V 0 bases, and 7 bases lay outside the gene matches. The CDR3 DNA sequence: TGTGCCAGCAGTGAAGCACCGGGACAGGGAGAGGGCTACACCTTC. Its protein product is CASSEAPGQGEGYTF. Full variable domain (remainder filled in from reference TRBV2 and TRBJ1-2): EPEVTQTPSHQVTQMGQEVILRCVPISNHLYFYWYRQILGQKVEFLVSFYNNEISEKSEIFDDQFSVERPDGSNFTLKIRSTKLEDSAMYFCASSEAPGQGEGYTFGSGTRLTVV.

This chain uses TRBV5-1 with TRBJ1-1; D is undetermined. Germline V gene data show CDR1 as SGHRS and CDR2 as YFSETQ. Trimming removed 0 bases at V and 1 base at J, with 7 bases between. The CDR3 consists of 14 residues. CDR3 nucleotide sequence: TGCGCCAGCAGCTTGGGGGTTGGGAACACTGAAGCTTTCTTT. Translation gives CASSLGVGNTEAFF.

The chain has TRBV6-1 and TRBJ2-2; D gene uncertain. Germline values: CDR1 MNHNS, CDR2 SASEGT. Trimming took 10 bases from V and 1 from J, leaving 10 bases between them. The CDR3 spans 13 residues. CDR3 residues: CAIFRWNTGELFF. CDR3 DNA: TGTGCCATCTTTCGGTGGAACACCGGGGAGCTGTTTTTT.

This chain joins TRBV5-1 and TRBJ2-2; TRBD1 or TRBD2 may be the D gene (5 bases each). CDR3 size: 13 residues. Germline V gene data show CDR1 as SGHRS and CDR2 as YFSETQ. V was shortened by 3 bases and J by 7 bases, with 10 bases between the two germline ends. The CDR3 loop is CASSSGTSGELFF. CDR3 bases: TGCGCCAGCAGCTCGGGGACGAGCGGGGAGCTGTTTTTT.

The V gene is TRBV2, the J gene TRBJ1-6; the D is unclear. Germline CDR1 SNHLY, CDR2 FYNNEI. The CDR3 covers 15 residues. V lost 0 bases and J lost 13, with 16 bases in between. CDR3 nucleotides: TGTGCCAGCAGTGAAGCTCGGGGAGGCCTATCCCCCCTCCACTTT. Amino acid sequence: CASSEARGGLSPLHF.

This rearrangement joins TRBV2 to TRBJ1-4, with TRBD1 matching 7 bases. J gave up 7 bases and V 6 bases, and 11 bases lay outside the gene matches. This CDR3 spans 15 amino acids. Germline V CDR1 and CDR2: SNHLY, FYNNEI. CDR3: CASSQPGQRGEKLFF. The CDR3 nucleotides read TGTGCCAGCAGCCAACCGGGACAGCGGGGTGAAAAACTGTTTTTT.

V is TRBV7-9 and J is TRBJ2-1, with 8 bases that match TRBD2. Germline V gene lookup returns CDR1 SEHNR and CDR2 FQNEAQ (reference sequence). With 1 base clipped from V and 5 bases from J, the junction kept 7 bases outside the gene matches. The CDR3 is made up of 16 amino acids. The CDR3 loop reads CASSLVVREVHNEQFF. CDR3 bases: TGTGCCAGCAGCTTAGTAGTGCGGGAGGTTCACAATGAGCAGTTCTTC.

V gene TRBV30 combines with J gene TRBJ1-2; a weak D match, TRBD1 (5 bases). This CDR3 is 12 amino acids long. Per the germline V gene, CDR1 is GTSNPN and CDR2 is SVGIG (reference sequence). V lost 8 bases, J lost 4 bases, and 14 bases lay in between. The CDR3 coding sequence is TGTGCCGCGTTCGGGACTCTCTATGGCTACACCTTC. It yields the protein CAAFGTLYGYTF.

The chain employs TRBV19 and TRBJ2-5; possible D gene TRBD1, 5 bases. V was shortened by 5 bases and J by 0 bases, with 10 bases between the two germline ends. This CDR3 has 14 amino acids. CDR1 is LNHDA and CDR2 is SQIVND in the germline V gene (reference sequence). The CDR3 region is CASSRTGNQETQYF. The CDR3 region has the DNA TGTGCCAGTAGTCGAACAGGTAACCAAGAGACCCAGTACTTC.

This clone was seen a handful of times. The J gene is TRBJ1-1, the V gene TRBV28; D not resolved. The CDR3 runs 15 residues. The germline V and J ends were trimmed by 5 bases and 7 bases, with 20 bases remaining between them. Germline CDR1 is MDHEN and CDR2 is SYDVKM. The CDR3 nucleotides read TGTGCCAGCAGTCCCCCGGACGGAGGATCTCGTGAAGCTTTCTTT. Amino acid sequence: CASSPPDGGSREAFF.

The chain employs TRBV10-1 and TRBJ2-6; D is possibly TRBD1 (5 bases). This CDR3 is built from 14 residues. Germline CDR1 reads WNHNN; CDR2 reads SYGVQD (reference sequence). The V end was cut by 6 bases, the J end by 2 bases, with 8 bases between. The CDR3 nucleotides are TGCGCCAGCAGATTCAGGGCTGGGGCCAACGTCCTGACTTTC. The encoded protein is CASRFRAGANVLTF.

This chain links TRBV28 with TRBJ1-2; 8 bases are shared with TRBD1. CDR3 size: 13 residues. V shed 10 bases, J shed 8 bases, and the junction held 12 bases outside the gene matches. Germline V gene lookup returns CDR1 MDHEN and CDR2 SYDVKM. This CDR3 is CATFPGGGGGYTF. CDR3 DNA: TGTGCCACCTTCCCAGGGGGCGGGGGAGGCTACACCTTC.